This TCR beta chain is from a study of Ad26.COV2.S vaccination and SARS-CoV-2 variants. Study-level information: The Ad26.COV2.S arm of the COV1001 trial was where the donor was placed. Ad26.COV2.S shots went into the muscle once or twice, 56 days apart.

Treatment denoted: about 20 received Ad26.COV2.S at low or high dose, single or two shots; roughly five received placebo; per-sample allocation not given. At day 63 after the first vaccine or placebo injection, samples were drawn. Points from the study as a whole: For non-spike TCRs, breadth in vaccine recipients resembled that in placebo recipients.

The CDR3 runs to 14 residues. The V gene end was trimmed by 6 bases and the J gene end by 4 bases; junction bases not matched to a gene: 5. Germline loops: CDR1 LGHNA, CDR2 YSLEER. Libraries were prepared by immunoSEQ multiplex PCR; TCRdb keeps only in-frame clonotypes and omits some of them. The sample includes roughly 380,000 clones, 85% to 90% of them seen just once. As regards this clone: Its antigen is undetermined.

The sequence derives from a person aged 18 to 59 who received the Ad26.COV2.S COVID-19 vaccine or a placebo. This material consisted of peripheral blood, taken in a trial of Ad26.COV2.S vaccine versus placebo. The genes are TRBV4-3 and TRBJ2-7; 11 nucleotides match TRBD1. The CDR3 loop reads CASRVGQGAYEQYF. DNA of the CDR3: TGCGCCAGCAGGGTAGGACAGGGGGCTTACGAGCAGTACTTC.